This T cell receptor beta chain is from a study of cytomegalovirus exposure and HLA in healthy donors. In the study overall: In a later analysis, the 120 or so validation repertoires were reported to have used the same platform as the 550 to 850 first-cohort repertoires. Study conclusions and caveats: Rarity characterized most TCR sequences, yet some public TCRs appeared in many donors. A list of 150 to 200 TCR beta chains associated with cytomegalovirus was given.

The donors were part of the validation cohort, which consisted of some 120 subjects and was separate from the first cohort of roughly 620 subjects. This table comes from immunoSEQ multiplex PCR, and its TCRdb copy is limited to in-frame clones, with some not included. The table has approximately 130,000 clones, about 90% seen once. This CDR3 contains 16 residues. The V gene's germline CDR1 is MDHEN and CDR2 SYDVKM. The ends lost 1 base at V and 4 bases at J; junction bases unmatched: 8. Remarks on this clone: The antigen is undetermined.

V usage is TRBV28 and J usage is TRBJ1-2; 8 nucleotides align to TRBD1. What was sequenced was PBMCs. The TCR originated in a woman under 30 in good health and CMV-seronegative. The CDR3 DNA is TGTGCCAGCAGTTTATCGGTTCAGGGGGCGGGCTATGGCTACACCTTC. Residues: CASSLSVQGAGYGYTF.